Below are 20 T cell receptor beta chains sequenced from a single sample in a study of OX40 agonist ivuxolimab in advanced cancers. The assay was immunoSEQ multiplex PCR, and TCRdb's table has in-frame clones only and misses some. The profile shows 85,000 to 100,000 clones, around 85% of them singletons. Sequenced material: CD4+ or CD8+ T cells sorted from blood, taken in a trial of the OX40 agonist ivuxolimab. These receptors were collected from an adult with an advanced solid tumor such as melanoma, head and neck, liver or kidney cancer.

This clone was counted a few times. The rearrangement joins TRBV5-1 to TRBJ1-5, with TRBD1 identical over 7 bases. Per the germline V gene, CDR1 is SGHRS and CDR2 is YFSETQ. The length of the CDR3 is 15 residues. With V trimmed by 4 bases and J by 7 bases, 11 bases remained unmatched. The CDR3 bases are TGCGCCAGCAGCCAAACCGGGACAGATCTCCAGCCCCAGCATTTT. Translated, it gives CASSQTGTDLQPQHF.

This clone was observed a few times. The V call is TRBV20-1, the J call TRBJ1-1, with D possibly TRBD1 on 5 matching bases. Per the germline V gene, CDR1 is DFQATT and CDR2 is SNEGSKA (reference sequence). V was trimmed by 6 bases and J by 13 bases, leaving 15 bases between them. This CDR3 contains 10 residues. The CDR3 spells CSAHRGNNFF. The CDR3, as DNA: TGCAGTGCCCATAGGGGCAACAATTTCTTT.

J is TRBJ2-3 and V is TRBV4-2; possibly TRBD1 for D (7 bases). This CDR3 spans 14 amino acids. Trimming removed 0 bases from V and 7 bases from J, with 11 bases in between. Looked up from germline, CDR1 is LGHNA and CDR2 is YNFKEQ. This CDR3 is CASSQDRGANTQYF. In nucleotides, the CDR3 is TGTGCCAGCAGCCAAGACAGGGGGGCTAATACGCAGTATTTT.

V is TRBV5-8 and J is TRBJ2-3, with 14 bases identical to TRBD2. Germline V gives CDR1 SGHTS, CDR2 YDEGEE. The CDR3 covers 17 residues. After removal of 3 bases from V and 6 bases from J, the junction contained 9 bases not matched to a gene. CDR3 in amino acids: CASSSPGLAGGWDTQYF. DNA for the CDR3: TGTGCCAGCAGCTCCCCCGGACTAGCGGGGGGATGGGATACGCAGTATTTT.

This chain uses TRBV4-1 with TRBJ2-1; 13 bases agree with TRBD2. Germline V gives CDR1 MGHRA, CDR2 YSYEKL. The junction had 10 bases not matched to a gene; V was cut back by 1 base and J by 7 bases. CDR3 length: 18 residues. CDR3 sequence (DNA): TGCGCCAGCAGCCAAGTTTCACTAGCGGGGGGGCTAAGAAATGAGCAGTTCTTC. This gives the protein CASSQVSLAGGLRNEQFF.

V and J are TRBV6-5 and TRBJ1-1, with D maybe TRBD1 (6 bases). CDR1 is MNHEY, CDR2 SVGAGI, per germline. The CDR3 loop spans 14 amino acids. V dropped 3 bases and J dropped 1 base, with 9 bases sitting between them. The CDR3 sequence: CASSYGGRNTEAFF. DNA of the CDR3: TGTGCCAGCAGTTATGGGGGCAGGAACACTGAAGCTTTCTTT.

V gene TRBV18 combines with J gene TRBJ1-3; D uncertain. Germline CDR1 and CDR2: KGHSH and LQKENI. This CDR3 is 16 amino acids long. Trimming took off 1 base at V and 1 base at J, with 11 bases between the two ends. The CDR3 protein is CASSPRMEPSGNTIYF. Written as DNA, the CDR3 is TGTGCCAGCTCACCACGTATGGAACCTTCTGGAAACACCATATATTTT.

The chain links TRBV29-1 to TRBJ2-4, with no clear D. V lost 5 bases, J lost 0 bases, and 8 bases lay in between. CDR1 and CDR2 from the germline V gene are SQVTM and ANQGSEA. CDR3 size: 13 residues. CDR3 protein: CSVTWLAKNIQYF. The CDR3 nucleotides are TGCAGCGTTACGTGGTTAGCCAAAAACATTCAGTACTTC.

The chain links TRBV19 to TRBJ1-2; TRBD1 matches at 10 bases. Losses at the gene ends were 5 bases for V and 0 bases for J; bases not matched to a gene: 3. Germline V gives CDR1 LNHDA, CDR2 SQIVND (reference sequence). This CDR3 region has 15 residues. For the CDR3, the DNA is TGTGCCAGTAGTTCGACAGGGGGCCCTAACTATGGCTACACCTTC. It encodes CASSSTGGPNYGYTF.

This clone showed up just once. In DNA, the CDR3 is TGTGCCAGCAGTCCCCATTTGTTAGCGGTGGAGACCCAGTACTTC. As protein: CASSPHLLAVETQYF. The chain links TRBV27 to TRBJ2-5; tentatively, D is TRBD2 (6 bases). This CDR3 region has 15 residues. Trimming removed 5 bases from V and 5 bases from J, with 18 bases in between. CDR1 MNHEY and CDR2 SMNVEV come from the germline V gene (reference sequence).

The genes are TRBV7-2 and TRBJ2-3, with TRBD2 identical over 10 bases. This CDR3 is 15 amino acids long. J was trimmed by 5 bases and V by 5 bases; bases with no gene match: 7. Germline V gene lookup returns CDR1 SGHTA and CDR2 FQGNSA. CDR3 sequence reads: CASSRRTSGRDTQYF. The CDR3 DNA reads TGTGCCAGCAGCCGGCGGACTAGCGGAAGAGATACGCAGTATTTT.

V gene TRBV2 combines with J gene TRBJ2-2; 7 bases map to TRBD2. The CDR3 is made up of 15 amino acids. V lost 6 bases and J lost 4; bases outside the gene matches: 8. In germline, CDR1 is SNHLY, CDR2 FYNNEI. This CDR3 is CASRGGYGGTGELFF. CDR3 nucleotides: TGTGCCAGCAGGGGGGGGTATGGTGGCACCGGGGAGCTGTTTTTT. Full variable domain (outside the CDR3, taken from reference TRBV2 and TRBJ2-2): EPEVTQTPSHQVTQMGQEVILRCVPISNHLYFYWYRQILGQKVEFLVSFYNNEISEKSEIFDDQFSVERPDGSNFTLKIRSTKLEDSAMYFCASRGGYGGTGELFFGEGSRLTVL.

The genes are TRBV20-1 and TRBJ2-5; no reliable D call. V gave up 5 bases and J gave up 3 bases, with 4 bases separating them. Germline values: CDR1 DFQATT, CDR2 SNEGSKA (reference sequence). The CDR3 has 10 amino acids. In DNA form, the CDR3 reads TGCAGTGCTGGAAAAGAGACCCAGTACTTC. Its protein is CSAGKETQYF.

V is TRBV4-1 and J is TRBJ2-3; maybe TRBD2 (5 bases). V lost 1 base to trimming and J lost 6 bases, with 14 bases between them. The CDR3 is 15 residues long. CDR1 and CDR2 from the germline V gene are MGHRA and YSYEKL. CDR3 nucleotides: TGCGCCAGCAGCCAAGCTAGCCATTGGTTGGATACGCAGTATTTT. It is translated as CASSQASHWLDTQYF.

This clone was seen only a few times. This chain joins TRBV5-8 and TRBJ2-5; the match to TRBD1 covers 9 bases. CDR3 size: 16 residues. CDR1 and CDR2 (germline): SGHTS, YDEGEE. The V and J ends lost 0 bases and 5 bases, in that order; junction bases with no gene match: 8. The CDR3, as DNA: TGTGCCAGCAGCTTGGGGACAGGGGTCGGGGGGGAGACCCAGTACTTC. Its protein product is CASSLGTGVGGETQYF.

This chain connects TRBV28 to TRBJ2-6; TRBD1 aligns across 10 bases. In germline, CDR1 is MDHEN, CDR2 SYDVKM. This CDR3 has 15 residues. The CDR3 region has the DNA TGTGTTACGGGGACAGGGGCATCTGGGGCCAACGTCCTGACTTTC. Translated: CVTGTGASGANVLTF.

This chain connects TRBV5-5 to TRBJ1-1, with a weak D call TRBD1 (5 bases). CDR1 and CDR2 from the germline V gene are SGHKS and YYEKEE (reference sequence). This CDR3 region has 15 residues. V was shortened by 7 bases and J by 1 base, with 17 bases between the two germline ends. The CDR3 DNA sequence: TGTGCCAGCTCCCGTGCCGGAGGGGAGAACACTGAAGCTTTCTTT. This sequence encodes CASSRAGGENTEAFF.

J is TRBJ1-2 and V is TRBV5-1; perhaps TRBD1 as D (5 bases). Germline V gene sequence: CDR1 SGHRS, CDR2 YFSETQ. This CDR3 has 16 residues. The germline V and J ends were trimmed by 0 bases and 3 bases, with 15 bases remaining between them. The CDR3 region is CASSLDPGEGHYGYTF. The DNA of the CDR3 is TGCGCCAGCAGCTTGGACCCGGGGGAAGGGCACTATGGCTACACCTTC.

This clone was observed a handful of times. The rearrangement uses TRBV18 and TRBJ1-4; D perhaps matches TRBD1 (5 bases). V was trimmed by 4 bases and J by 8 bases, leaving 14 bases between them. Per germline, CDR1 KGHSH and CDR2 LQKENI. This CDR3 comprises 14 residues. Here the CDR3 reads CASSRDGVGEKLFF. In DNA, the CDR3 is TGTGCCAGCTCACGGGACGGAGTCGGCGAAAAACTGTTTTTT.

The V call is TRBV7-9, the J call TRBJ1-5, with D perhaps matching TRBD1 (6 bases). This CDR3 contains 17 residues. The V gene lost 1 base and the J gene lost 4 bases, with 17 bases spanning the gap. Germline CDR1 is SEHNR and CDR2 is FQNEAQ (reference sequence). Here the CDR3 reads CASSLVVRGTGNQPQHF. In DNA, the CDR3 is TGTGCCAGCAGCTTAGTGGTGAGAGGCACAGGGAATCAGCCCCAGCATTTT.